This T cell receptor (beta chain) was documented in a study of blood T cell repertoires in COVID-19. Germline values: CDR1 LGHDT, CDR2 YNNKEL (reference sequence). V was clipped by 4 bases and J by 4 bases; unmatched bases: 7. CDR3 length: 18 residues. TCRdb's table, derived via immunoSEQ multiplex PCR, lists solely in-frame clones and lacks some. This sample has 140,000 to 150,000 clones, with over 75% found just once. This clone has more than one count but fewer than ten. V gene TRBV3-1 (or the pseudogene TRBV3-2) combines with J gene TRBJ2-2, with TRBD2 matching 15 bases. Sequencing used peripheral blood. The receptor was isolated from a man between 70 and 80 years old with acute or convalescent COVID-19. This CDR3 reads CASSRGLAGGPSTGELFF. The DNA for the CDR3 is TGTGCCAGCAGCCGTGGACTAGCGGGGGGGCCGTCCACCGGGGAGCTGTTTTTT.